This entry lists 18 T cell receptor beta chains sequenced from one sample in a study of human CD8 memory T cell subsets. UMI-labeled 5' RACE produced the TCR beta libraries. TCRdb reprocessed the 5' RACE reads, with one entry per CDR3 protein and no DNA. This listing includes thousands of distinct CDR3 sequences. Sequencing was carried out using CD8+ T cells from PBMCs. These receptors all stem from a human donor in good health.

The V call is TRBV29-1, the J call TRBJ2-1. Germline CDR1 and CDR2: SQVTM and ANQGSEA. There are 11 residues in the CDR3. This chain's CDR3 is CRAATYNEQFF.

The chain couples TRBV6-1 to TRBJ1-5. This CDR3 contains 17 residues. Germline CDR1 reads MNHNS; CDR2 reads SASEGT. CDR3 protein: CASSEAVRRPSNQPQHF.

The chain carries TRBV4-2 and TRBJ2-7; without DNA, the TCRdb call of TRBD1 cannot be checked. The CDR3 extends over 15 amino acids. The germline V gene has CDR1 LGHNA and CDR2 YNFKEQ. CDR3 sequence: CASSRAGTETYEQYF.

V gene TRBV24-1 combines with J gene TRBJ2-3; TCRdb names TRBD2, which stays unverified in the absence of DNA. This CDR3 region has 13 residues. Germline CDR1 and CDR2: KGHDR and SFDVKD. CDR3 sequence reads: CATCGRNTDTQYF.

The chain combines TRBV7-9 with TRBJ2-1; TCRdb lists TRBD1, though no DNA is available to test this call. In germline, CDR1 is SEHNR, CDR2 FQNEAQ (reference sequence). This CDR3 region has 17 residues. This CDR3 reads CASSYTGPGSSYNEQFF.

The CDR3 sequence is CASSPPGLAGYNEQFF. The rearrangement joins TRBV5-6 to TRBJ2-1; TCRdb picks TRBD2, but there is no DNA to check that call. Germline loops: CDR1 SGHDT, CDR2 YYEEEE. The CDR3 contains 16 residues. Full variable domain (rest looked up from reference TRBV5-6 and TRBJ2-1): DAGVTQSPTHLIKTRGQQVTLRCSPKSGHDTVSWYQQALGQGPQFIFQYYEEEERQRGNFPDRFSGHQFPNYSSELNVNALLLGDSALYLCASSPPGLAGYNEQFFGPGTRLTVL.

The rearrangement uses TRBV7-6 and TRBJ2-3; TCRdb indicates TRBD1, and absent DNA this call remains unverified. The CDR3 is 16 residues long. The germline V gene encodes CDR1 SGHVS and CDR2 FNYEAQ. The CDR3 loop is CASSLLDRGGTDTQYF.

The CDR3 here is CATSDSTRYPYEQYF. The chain joins TRBV24-1 to TRBJ2-7. Germline assignment: CDR1 KGHDR and CDR2 SFDVKD. The CDR3 is 15 residues long.

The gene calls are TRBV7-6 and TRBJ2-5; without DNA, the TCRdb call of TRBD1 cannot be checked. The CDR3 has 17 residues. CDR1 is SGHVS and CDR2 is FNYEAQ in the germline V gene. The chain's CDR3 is CASSSGHRYGYQETQYF.

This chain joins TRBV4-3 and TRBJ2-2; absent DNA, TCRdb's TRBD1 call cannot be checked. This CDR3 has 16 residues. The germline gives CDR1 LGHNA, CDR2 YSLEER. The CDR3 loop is CASSQTPITGIGELFF.

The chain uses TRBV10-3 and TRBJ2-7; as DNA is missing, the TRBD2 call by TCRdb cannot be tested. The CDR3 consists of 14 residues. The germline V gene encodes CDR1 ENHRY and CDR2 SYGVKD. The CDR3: CAISEPGLAYEQYF.

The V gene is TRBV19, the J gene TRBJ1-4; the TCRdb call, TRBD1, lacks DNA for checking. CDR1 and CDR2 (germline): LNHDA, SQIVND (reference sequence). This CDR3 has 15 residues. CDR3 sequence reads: CASSTTGGNNEKLFF. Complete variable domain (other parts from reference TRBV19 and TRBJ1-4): DGGITQSPKYLFRKEGQNVTLSCEQNLNHDAMYWYRQDPGQGLRLIYYSQIVNDFQKGDIAEGYSVSREKKESFPLTVTSAQKNPTAFYLCASSTTGGNNEKLFFGSGTQLSVL.

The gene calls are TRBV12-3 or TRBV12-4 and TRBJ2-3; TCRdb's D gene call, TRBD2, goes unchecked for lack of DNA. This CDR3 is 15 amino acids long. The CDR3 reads CASSLGTSRTDTQYF.

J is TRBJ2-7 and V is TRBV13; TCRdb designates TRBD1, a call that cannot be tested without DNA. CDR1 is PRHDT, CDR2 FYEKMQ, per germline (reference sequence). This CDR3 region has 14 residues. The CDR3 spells CASSLGRDNYEQYF.

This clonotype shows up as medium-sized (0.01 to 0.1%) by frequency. CDR3 sequence: CSARDYSRDTEAFF. This chain uses TRBV20-1 with TRBJ1-1; TCRdb outputs TRBD1, but without DNA this stays unchecked. The CDR3 loop spans 14 amino acids. Per germline, CDR1 DFQATT and CDR2 SNEGSKA (reference sequence).

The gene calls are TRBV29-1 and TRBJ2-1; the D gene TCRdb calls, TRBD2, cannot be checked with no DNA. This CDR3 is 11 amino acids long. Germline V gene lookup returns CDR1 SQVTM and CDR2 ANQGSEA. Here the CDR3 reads CSVVAGVEQFF.

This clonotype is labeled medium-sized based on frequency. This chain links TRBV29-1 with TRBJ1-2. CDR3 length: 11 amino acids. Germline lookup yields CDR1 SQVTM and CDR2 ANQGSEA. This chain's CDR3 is CSVEGIRGYTF.

CDR3 sequence reads: CATSDAGNTIYF. The chain joins TRBV18 to TRBJ1-3. The germline gives CDR1 KGHSH, CDR2 LQKENI. The length of the CDR3 is 12 residues.